Listed below are T cell receptor beta chains from one sample, sequenced in a study of T cell responses to AZD1222 COVID-19 vaccine. TCRdb's table, derived via immunoSEQ multiplex PCR, lists solely in-frame clones and lacks some. The sample shows just under 150,000 clones, over 85% of them seen only once. This sample comprised peripheral blood, obtained 28 days after the second AZD1222 dose. These receptors were collected from an adult who received the AZD1222 COVID-19 vaccine. Both conserved end residues are part of each CDR3. A D gene is named only where the DNA matches it firmly. Where a row states a size, it is once, few, many or the class of an expanded clone; other rows omit it.

j_call: TRBJ1-1; d_call: NA; v_call: TRBV7-9; clone_size: NA; cdr3_aa: CASSLARGSNTEAFF; cdr3_nt: TGTGCCAGCAGCTTAGCGAGGGGAAGTAACACTGAAGCTTTCTTT
j_call: TRBJ1-1; d_call: NA; v_call: TRBV2; clone_size: few; cdr3_aa: CASSGLSLGLNAFF; cdr3_nt: TGTGCCAGCAGTGGTCTGTCTTTAGGGCTGAATGCTTTCTTT
j_call: TRBJ1-2; d_call: NA; v_call: TRBV13; clone_size: few; cdr3_aa: CASSLYAYGYTF; cdr3_nt: TGTGCCAGCAGCTTATACGCTTATGGCTACACCTTC
j_call: TRBJ1-4; d_call: NA; v_call: TRBV6-5; clone_size: NA; cdr3_aa: CASRRALGEKLFF; cdr3_nt: TGTGCCAGCAGGCGTGCGTTGGGTGAAAAACTGTTTTTT
j_call: TRBJ2-7; d_call: NA; v_call: TRBV28; clone_size: once; cdr3_aa: CASSLGRREQYF; cdr3_nt: TGTGCCAGCAGTCTTGGACGTCGCGAGCAGTACTTC
j_call: TRBJ2-7; d_call: NA; v_call: TRBV10-3; clone_size: NA; cdr3_aa: CAIRTGYEQYF; cdr3_nt: TGTGCCATCAGGACGGGTTACGAGCAGTACTTC
j_call: TRBJ1-1; d_call: NA; v_call: TRBV6-1; clone_size: NA; cdr3_aa: CASSINTEAFF; cdr3_nt: TGTGCCAGCAGTATAAACACTGAAGCTTTCTTT
j_call: TRBJ1-3; d_call: NA; v_call: TRBV11-3; clone_size: NA; cdr3_aa: CASSLGPPRGPGNTIYF; cdr3_nt: TGTGCCAGCAGCTTAGGCCCGCCGAGGGGTCCGGGAAACACCATATATTTT
j_call: TRBJ1-1; d_call: TRBD1; v_call: TRBV4-1; clone_size: NA; cdr3_aa: CASSQDSRGRPEAFF; cdr3_nt: TGCGCCAGCAGCCAAGATTCCAGGGGGCGACCTGAAGCTTTCTTT
j_call: TRBJ1-1; d_call: NA; v_call: TRBV29-1; clone_size: NA; cdr3_aa: CSVPGENTEAFF; cdr3_nt: TGCAGCGTTCCCGGCGAGAACACTGAAGCTTTCTTT
j_call: TRBJ1-3; d_call: NA; v_call: TRBV5-4; clone_size: few; cdr3_aa: CASREQLGNTIYF; cdr3_nt: TGTGCCAGCAGGGAACAACTAGGAAACACCATATATTTT
j_call: TRBJ1-3; d_call: NA; v_call: TRBV28; clone_size: once; cdr3_aa: CASSLRGYSGNTIYF; cdr3_nt: TGTGCCAGCAGTTTACGGGGGTACTCGGGAAACACCATATATTTT
j_call: TRBJ2-3; d_call: NA; v_call: TRBV6-4; clone_size: NA; cdr3_aa: CASSDGAGSTDTQYF; cdr3_nt: TGTGCCAGCAGTGACGGGGCGGGAAGCACAGATACGCAGTATTTT
j_call: TRBJ2-1; d_call: NA; v_call: TRBV6-2/TRBV6-3; clone_size: NA; cdr3_aa: CASSDWGRLYNEQFF; cdr3_nt: TGTGCCAGCAGTGATTGGGGGCGACTCTACAATGAGCAGTTCTTC
j_call: TRBJ1-4; d_call: NA; v_call: TRBV30; clone_size: NA; cdr3_aa: CAWSVPDSVVEKLFF; cdr3_nt: TGTGCCTGGAGTGTCCCGGACTCGGTGGTGGAAAAACTGTTTTTT
j_call: TRBJ1-1; d_call: NA; v_call: TRBV10-3; clone_size: once; cdr3_aa: CAISEQGNTEAFF; cdr3_nt: TGTGCCATCAGTGAACAGGGGAACACTGAAGCTTTCTTT
j_call: TRBJ1-1; d_call: NA; v_call: TRBV6-2/TRBV6-3; clone_size: NA; cdr3_aa: CASSYRGPTEAFF; cdr3_nt: TGTGCCAGCAGTTACAGGGGCCCCACTGAAGCTTTCTTT
j_call: TRBJ1-1; d_call: NA; v_call: TRBV5-5; clone_size: NA; cdr3_aa: CASSLGRAGNTEAFF; cdr3_nt: TGTGCCAGCAGCTTGGGGAGGGCGGGGAACACTGAAGCTTTCTTT
j_call: TRBJ2-5; d_call: NA; v_call: TRBV5-1; clone_size: NA; cdr3_aa: CASSDAGQETQYF; cdr3_nt: TGCGCCAGCAGCGATGCGGGGCAGGAGACCCAGTACTTC
j_call: TRBJ2-7; d_call: TRBD2; v_call: TRBV27; clone_size: NA; cdr3_aa: CASSPRPPGLAGRYEQYF; cdr3_nt: TGTGCCAGCAGTCCGCGCCCCCCGGGACTAGCGGGACGATACGAGCAGTACTTC
j_call: TRBJ1-1; d_call: NA; v_call: TRBV21-1; clone_size: NA; cdr3_aa: CASSPRLGQGRRVADRTEAFF; cdr3_nt: TGTGCCAGCAGCCCTCGACTAGGACAGGGGAGACGGGTGGCGGATCGGACTGAAGCTTTCTTT